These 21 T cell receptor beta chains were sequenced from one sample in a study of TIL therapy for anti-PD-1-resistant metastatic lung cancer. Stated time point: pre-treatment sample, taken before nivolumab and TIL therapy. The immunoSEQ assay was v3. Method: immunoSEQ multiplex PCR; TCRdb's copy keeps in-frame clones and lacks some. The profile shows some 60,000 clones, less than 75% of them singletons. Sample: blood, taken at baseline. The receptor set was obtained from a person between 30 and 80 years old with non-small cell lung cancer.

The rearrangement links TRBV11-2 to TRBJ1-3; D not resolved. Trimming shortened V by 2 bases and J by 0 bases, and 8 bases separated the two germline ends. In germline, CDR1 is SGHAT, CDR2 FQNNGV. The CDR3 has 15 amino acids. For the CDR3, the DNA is TGTGCCAGCAGCTTAACGCCAAGCTCTGGAAACACCATATATTTT. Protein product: CASSLTPSSGNTIYF.

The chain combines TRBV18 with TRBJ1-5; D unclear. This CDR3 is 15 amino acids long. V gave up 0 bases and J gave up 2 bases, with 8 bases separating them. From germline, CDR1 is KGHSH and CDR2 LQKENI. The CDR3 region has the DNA TGTGCCAGCTCACCACCCGGGTCCGGCAATCAGCCCCAGCATTTT. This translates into CASSPPGSGNQPQHF.

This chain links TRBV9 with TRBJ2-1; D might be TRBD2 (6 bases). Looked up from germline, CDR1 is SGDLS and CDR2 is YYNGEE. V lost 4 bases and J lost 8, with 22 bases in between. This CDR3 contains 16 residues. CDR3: CASSKAIGGERDEQFF. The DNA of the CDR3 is TGTGCCAGCAGCAAGGCTATTGGCGGGGAGCGGGATGAGCAGTTCTTC.

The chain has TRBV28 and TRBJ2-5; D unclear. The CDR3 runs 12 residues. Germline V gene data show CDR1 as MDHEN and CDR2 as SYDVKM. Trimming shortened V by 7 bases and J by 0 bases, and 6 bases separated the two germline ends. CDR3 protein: CASTSYQETQYF. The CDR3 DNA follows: TGTGCCAGCACCTCCTACCAAGAGACCCAGTACTTC.

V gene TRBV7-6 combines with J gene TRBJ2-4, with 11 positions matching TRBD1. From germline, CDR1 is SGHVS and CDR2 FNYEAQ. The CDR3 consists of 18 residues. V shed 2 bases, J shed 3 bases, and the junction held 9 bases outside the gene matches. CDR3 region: CASSLRTGGAGGKNIQYF. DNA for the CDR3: TGTGCCAGCAGCTTAAGGACAGGGGGCGCCGGGGGCAAAAACATTCAGTACTTC.

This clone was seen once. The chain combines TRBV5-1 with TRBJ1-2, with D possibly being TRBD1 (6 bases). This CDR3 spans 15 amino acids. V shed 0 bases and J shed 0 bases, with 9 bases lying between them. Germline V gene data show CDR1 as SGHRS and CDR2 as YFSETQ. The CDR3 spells CASSLGGTTNYGYTF. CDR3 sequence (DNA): TGCGCCAGCAGCTTGGGCGGGACAACTAACTATGGCTACACCTTC.

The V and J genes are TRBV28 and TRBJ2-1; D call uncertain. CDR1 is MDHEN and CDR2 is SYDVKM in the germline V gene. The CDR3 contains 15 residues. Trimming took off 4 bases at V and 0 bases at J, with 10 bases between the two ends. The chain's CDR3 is CASSYPWSSYNEQFF. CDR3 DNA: TGTGCCAGCAGTTACCCTTGGAGCTCCTACAATGAGCAGTTCTTC.

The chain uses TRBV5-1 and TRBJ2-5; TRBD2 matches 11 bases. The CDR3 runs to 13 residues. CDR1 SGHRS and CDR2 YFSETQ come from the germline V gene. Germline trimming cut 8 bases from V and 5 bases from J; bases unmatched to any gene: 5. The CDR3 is CASKLAGVETQYF. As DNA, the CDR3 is TGCGCCAGTAAACTAGCGGGAGTCGAGACCCAGTACTTC.

The CDR3 bases are TGCAGCGCAGGGGTTAACCGTGAAAAACTGTTTTTT. Translation: CSAGVNREKLFF. The chain recombines TRBV29-1 with TRBJ1-4; D may be TRBD1 (6 bases). The CDR3 consists of 12 residues. V lost 7 bases, J lost 7 bases, and 13 bases lay in between. Germline CDR1 is SQVTM and CDR2 is ANQGSEA.

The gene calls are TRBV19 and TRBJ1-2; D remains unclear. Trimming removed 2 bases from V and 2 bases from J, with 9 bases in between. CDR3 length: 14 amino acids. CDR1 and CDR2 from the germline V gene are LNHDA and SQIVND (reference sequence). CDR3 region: CASSILIQNYGYTF. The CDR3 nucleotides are TGTGCCAGTAGTATACTAATACAGAACTATGGCTACACCTTC. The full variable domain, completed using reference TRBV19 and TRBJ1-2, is DGGITQSPKYLFRKEGQNVTLSCEQNLNHDAMYWYRQDPGQGLRLIYYSQIVNDFQKGDIAEGYSVSREKKESFPLTVTSAQKNPTAFYLCASSILIQNYGYTFGSGTRLTVV.

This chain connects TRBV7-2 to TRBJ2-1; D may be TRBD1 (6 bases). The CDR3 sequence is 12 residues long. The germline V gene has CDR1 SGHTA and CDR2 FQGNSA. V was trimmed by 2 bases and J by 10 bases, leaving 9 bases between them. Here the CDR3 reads CASSLYREEQFF. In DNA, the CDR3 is TGTGCCAGCAGCTTATACAGGGAGGAGCAGTTCTTC.

The CDR3 region has the DNA TGTGCCAGTAGTATCCGGGCAGCGAACACCGGGGAGCTGTTTTTT. Translating gives CASSIRAANTGELFF. The J gene is TRBJ2-2, the V gene TRBV19; D gene uncertain. Germline V CDR1 and CDR2: LNHDA, SQIVND (reference sequence). With 3 bases removed from V and 0 bases from J, the gap between germline ends came to 8 bases. CDR3 length equals 15 residues.

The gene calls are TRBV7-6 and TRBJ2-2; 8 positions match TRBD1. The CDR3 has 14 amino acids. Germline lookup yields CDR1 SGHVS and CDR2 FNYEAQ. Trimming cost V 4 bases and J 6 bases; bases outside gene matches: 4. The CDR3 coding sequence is TGTGCCAGCAGCTATACAGGGGGAGCCGGGGAGCTGTTTTTT. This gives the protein CASSYTGGAGELFF.

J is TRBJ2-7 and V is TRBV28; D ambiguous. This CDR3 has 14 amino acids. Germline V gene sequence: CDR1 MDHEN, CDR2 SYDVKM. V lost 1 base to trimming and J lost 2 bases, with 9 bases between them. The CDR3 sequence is CASSLSGRAYEQYF. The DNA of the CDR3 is TGTGCCAGCAGTTTATCCGGCAGAGCCTACGAGCAGTACTTC.

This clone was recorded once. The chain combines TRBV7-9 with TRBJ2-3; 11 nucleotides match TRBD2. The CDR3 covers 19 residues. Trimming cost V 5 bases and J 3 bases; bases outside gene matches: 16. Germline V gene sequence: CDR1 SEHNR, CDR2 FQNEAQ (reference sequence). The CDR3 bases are TGTGCCAGCAGCGACCCTAAAGTCACTAGCGGGAGAGCTACAGATACGCAGTATTTT. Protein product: CASSDPKVTSGRATDTQYF.

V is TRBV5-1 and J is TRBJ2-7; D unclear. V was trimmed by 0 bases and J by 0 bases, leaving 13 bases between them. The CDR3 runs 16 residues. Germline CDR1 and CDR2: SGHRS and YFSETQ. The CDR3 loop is CASSLAVSRFSYEQYF. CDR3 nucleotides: TGCGCCAGCAGCTTGGCGGTTAGTCGCTTCTCCTACGAGCAGTACTTC.

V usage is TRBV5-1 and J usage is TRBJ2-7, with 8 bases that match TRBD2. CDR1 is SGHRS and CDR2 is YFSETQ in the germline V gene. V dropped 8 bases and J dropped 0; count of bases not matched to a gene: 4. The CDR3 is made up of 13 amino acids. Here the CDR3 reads CARLAGSSYEQYF. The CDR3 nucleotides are TGCGCCAGGTTAGCGGGGTCCTCCTACGAGCAGTACTTC.

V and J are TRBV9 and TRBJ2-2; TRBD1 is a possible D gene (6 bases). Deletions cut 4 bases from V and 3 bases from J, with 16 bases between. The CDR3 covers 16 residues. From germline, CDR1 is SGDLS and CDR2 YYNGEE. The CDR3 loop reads CASSKFETGYTGELFF. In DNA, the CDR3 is TGTGCCAGCAGCAAATTTGAAACAGGGTACACCGGGGAGCTGTTTTTT.

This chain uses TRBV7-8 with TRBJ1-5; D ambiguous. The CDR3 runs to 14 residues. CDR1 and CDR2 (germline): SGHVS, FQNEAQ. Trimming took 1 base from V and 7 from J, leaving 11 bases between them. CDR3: CASSLDFSPQPQHF. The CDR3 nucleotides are TGTGCCAGCAGCTTAGATTTTTCTCCCCAGCCCCAGCATTTT.

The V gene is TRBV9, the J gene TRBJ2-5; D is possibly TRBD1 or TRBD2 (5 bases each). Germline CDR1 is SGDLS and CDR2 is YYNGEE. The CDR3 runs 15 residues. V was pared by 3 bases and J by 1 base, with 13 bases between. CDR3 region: CASSAGTIAQETQYF. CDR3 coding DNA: TGTGCCAGCAGCGCCGGGACCATCGCCCAAGAGACCCAGTACTTC.

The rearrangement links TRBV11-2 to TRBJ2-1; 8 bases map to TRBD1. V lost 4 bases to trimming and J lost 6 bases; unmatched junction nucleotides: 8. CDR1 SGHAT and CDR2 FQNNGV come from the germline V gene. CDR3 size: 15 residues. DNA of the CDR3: TGTGCCAGCAGCTCGGACAGGGAAACTGGCAATGAGCAGTTCTTC. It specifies CASSSDRETGNEQFF.